This T cell receptor beta chain was recovered during a study of T cell repertoires in cytomegalovirus infection. For the study at large: Based on public TCR beta signatures, there were indications of CMV infection and of a matching HLA type. Notes on the study in general: HLA-C-restricted CMV clonotypes gave the most frequent clonotype in two of eight donors. Summed frequency of public TCR beta families distinguished CMV carriers with the relevant HLA.

MiXCR, run by TCRdb on the reads, gives a single entry per CDR3 protein. The sample consists of about 400,000 distinct CDR3 sequences, 18% of them appearing once. Germline values: CDR1 LGHNT, CDR2 FRNRAP. The CDR3 has 17 residues. With 2 bases clipped from V and 6 bases from J, the junction kept 11 bases outside the gene matches. About this clonotype: Its antigen is as yet unknown.

Input material: PBMCs. This chain connects TRBV12-5 to TRBJ2-1; the match to TRBD1 covers 9 bases. This TCR came from a human donor in good health (CMV status not recorded). Some clones in this sample may be carry-over from other donors' samples. The CDR3 DNA reads TGTGCTAGTGGTTTGCCCCGACAGGGGGTCGGGGGCAATGAGCAGTTCTTC. Protein sequence: CASGLPRQGVGGNEQFF.